The table lists the clone carrying this TCR beta chain with many counts. The antigen remains undetermined. This entry comes from a study of T cells in Graves' hyperthyroidism and ophthalmopathy. Study-level findings and limits: Ophthalmopathy was identified by the model a median about seven months ahead of onset.

The hyperthyroidism was newly diagnosed and had lasted under 2 months; the patients were aged 18 to 65. Fresh peripheral blood, around 9.3 ml of it, supplied the PBMCs. From germline, CDR1 is SEHNR and CDR2 FQNEAQ (reference sequence). This CDR3 has 13 amino acids. Trimming left V 5 bases short and J 3 bases short, with 11 bases between. RNA transcripts provided the source from which TCR beta CDR3 regions were amplified. A first-round RT-PCR of the TCR CDR3 used the HTBI primer set. TCRdb redid the calling of the multiplex PCR reads with MiXCR, one entry per CDR3 protein. In the table there are about 96,000 distinct CDR3 sequences, roughly 56% of which are singletons.

The receptor's source is a woman aged 40 to 50 with Graves' hyperthyroidism. The sequenced sample consisted of blood. The J gene is TRBJ2-7, the V gene TRBV7-9; D assignment may be TRBD1 or TRBD2 (5 bases each). The CDR3: CASSRDLVYEQYF. CDR3 DNA: TGTGCCAGCAGCCGGGACCTAGTCTACGAGCAGTACTTC. The full variable domain, rest sourced from reference TRBV7-9 and TRBJ2-7, is DTGVSQNPRHKITKRGQNVTFRCDPISEHNRLYWYRQTLGQGPEFLTYFQNEAQLEKSRLLSDRFSAERPKGSFSTLEIQRTEQGDSAMYLCASSRDLVYEQYFGPGTRLTVT.